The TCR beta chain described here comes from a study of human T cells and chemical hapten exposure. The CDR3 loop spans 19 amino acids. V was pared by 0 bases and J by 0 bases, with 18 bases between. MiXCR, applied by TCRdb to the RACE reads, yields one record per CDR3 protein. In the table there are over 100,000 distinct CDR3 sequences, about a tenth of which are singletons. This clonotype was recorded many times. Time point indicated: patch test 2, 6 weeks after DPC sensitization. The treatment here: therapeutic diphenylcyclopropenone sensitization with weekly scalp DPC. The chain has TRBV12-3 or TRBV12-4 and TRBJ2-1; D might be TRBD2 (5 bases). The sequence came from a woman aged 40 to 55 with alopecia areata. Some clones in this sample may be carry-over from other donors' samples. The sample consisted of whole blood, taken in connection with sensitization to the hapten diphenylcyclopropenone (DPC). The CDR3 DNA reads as TGTGCCAGCAGTTTAGCCCGGACTCTGGTGGTTGGCTCCTACAATGAGCAGTTCTTC. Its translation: CASSLARTLVVGSYNEQFF.